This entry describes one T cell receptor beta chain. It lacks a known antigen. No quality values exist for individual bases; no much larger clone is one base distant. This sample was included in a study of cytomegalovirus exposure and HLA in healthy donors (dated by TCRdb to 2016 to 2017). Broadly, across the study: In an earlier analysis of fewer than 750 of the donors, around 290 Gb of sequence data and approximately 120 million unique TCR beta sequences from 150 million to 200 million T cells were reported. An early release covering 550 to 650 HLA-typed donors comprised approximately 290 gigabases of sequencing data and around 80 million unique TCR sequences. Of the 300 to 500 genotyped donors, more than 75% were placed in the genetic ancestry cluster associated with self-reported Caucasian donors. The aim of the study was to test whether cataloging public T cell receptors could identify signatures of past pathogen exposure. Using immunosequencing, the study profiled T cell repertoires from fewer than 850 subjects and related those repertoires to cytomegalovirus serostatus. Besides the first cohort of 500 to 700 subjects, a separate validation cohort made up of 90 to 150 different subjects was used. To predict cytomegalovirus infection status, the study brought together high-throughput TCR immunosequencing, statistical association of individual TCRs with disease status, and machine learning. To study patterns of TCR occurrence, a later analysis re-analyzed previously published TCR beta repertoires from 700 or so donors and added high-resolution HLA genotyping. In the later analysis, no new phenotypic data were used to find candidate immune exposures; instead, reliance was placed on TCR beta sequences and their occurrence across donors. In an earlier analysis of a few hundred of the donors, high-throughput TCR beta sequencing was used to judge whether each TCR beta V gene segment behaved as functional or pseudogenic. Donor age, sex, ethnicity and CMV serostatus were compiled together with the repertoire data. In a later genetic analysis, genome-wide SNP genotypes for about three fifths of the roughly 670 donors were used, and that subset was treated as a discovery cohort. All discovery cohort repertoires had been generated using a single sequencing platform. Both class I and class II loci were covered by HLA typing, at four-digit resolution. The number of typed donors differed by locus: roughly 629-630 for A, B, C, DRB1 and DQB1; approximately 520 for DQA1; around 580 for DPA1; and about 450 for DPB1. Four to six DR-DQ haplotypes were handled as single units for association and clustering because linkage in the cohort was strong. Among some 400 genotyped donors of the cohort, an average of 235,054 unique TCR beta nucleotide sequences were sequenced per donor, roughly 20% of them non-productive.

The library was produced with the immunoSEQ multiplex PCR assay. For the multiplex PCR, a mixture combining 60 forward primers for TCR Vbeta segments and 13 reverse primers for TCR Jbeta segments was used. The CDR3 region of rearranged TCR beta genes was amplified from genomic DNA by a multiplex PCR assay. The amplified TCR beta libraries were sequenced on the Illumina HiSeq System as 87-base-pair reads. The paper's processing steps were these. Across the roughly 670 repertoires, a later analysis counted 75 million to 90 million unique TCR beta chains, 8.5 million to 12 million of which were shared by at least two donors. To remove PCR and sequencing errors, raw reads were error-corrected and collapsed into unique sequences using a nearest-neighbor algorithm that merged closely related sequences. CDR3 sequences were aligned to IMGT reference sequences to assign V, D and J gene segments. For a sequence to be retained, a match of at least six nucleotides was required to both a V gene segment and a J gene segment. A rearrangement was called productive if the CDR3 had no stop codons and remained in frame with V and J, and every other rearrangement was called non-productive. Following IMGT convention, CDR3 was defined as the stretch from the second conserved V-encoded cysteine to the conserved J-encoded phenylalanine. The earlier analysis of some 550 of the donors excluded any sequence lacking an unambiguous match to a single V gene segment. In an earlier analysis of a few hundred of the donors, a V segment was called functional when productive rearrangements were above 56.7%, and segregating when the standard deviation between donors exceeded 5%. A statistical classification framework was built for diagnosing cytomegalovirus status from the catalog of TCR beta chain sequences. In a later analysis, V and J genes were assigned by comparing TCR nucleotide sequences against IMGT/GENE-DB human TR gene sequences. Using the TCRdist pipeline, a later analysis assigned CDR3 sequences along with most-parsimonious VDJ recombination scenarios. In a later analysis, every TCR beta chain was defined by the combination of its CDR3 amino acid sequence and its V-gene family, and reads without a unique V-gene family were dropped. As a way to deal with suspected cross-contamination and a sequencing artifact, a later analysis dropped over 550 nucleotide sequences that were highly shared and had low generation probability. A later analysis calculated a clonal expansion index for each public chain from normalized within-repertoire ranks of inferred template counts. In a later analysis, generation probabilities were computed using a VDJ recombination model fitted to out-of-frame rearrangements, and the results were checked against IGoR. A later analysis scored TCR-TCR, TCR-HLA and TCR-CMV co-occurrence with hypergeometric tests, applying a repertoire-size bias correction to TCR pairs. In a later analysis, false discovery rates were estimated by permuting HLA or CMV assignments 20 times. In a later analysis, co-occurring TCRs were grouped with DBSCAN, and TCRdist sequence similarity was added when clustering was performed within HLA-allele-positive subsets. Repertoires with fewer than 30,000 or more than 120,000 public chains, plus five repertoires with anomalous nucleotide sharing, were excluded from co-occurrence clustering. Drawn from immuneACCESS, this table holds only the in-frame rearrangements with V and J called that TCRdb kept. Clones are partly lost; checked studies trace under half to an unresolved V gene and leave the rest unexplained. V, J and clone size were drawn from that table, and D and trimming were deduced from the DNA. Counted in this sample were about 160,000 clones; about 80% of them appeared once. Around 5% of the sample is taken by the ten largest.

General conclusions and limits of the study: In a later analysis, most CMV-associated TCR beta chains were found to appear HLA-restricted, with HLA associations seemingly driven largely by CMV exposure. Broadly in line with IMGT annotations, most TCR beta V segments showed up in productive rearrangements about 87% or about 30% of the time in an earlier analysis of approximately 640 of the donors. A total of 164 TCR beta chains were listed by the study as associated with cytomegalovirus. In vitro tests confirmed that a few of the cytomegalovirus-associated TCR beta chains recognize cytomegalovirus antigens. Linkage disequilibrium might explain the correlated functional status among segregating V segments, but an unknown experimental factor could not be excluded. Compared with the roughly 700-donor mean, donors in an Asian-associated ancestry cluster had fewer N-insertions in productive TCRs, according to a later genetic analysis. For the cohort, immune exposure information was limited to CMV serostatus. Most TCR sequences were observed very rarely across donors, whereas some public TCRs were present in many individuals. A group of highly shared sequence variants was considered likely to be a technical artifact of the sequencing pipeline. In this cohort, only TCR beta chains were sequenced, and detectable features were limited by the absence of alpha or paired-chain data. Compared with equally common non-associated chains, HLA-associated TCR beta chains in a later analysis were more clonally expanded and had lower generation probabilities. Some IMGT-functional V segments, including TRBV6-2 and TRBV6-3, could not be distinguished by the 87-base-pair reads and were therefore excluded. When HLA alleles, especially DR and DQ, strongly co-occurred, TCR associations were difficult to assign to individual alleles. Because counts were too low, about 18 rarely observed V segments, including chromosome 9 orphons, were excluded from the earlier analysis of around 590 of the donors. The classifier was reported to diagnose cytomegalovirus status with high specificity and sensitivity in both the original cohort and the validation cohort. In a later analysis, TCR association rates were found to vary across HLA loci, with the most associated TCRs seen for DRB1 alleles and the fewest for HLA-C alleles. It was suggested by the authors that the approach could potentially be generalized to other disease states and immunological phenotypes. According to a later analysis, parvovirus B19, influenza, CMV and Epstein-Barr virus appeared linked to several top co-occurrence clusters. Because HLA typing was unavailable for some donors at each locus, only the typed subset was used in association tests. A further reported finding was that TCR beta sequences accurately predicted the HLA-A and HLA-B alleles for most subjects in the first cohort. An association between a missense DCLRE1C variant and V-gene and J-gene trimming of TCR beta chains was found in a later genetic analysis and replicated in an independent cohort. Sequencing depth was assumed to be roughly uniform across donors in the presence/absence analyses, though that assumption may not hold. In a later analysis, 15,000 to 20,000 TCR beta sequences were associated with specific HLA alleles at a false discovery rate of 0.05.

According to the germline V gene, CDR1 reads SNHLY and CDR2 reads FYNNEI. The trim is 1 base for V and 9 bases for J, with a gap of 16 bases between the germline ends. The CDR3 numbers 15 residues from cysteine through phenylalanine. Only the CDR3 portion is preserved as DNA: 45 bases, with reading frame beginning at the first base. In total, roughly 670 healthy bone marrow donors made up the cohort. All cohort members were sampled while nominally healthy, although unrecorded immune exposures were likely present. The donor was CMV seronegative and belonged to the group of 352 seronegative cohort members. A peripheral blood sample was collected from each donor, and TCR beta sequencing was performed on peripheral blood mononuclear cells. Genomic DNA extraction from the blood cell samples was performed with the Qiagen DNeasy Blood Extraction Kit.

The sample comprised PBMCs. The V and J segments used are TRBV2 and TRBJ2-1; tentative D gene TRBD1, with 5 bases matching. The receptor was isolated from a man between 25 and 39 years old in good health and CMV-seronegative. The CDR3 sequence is CASSEGPSDNGEQFF. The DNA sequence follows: TGTGCCAGCAGTGAAGGACCCTCGGACAATGGTGAGCAGTTCTTC.